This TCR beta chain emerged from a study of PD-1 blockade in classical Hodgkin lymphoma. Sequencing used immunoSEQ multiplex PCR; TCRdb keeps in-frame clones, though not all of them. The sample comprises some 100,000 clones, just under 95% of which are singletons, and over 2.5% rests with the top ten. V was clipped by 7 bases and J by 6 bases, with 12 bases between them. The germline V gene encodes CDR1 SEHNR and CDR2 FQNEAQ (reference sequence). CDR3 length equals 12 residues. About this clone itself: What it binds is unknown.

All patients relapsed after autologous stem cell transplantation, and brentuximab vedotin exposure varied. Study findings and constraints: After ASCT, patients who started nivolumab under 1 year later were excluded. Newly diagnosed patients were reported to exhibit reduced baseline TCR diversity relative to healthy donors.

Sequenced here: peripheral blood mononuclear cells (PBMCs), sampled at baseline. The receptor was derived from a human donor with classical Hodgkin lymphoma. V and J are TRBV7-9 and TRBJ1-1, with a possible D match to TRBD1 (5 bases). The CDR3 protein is CASTLGGAEAFF. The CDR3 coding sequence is TGTGCCAGCACCTTGGGGGGGGCTGAAGCTTTCTTT. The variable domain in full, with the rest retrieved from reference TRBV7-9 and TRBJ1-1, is DTGVSQNPRHKITKRGQNVTFRCDPISEHNRLYWYRQTLGQGPEFLTYFQNEAQLEKSRLLSDRFSAERPKGSFSTLEIQRTEQGDSAMYLCASTLGGAEAFFGQGTRLTVV.